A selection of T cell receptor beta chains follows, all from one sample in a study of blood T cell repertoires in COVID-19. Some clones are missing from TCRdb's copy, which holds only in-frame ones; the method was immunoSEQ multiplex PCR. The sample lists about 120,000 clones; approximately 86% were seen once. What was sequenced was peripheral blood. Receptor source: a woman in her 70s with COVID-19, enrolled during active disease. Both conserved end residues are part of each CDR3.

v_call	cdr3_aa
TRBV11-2	CASSLRNYGYTF
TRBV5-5	CASSQTGGPADTQYF
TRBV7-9	CASSLVVADEQFF
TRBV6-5	CASRLTGQGEQFF
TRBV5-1	CASSLALTGRGANYGYTF
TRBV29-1	CSVEVIGHSGYTF
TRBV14	CASSQLPGEKLFF
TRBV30	CAWGQGNPVSGNTIYF
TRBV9	CASSVSGGARETQYF
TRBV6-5	CASRPDSEAFF
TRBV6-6	CASSYLGDRGNQPQHF
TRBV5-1	CASREGLARTDTQYF
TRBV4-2	CASSQAVGDGKQPQHF
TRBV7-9	CASSLRDNEQFF
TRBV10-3	CATGGRGDSYEQYF
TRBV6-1	CASSDVARESVLFF
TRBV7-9	CASSLPSGYGYTF
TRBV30	CAWVTSGTLYGYTF